This entry lists 3 T cell receptor beta chains sequenced from one sample in a study of Ad26.COV2.S vaccination and SARS-CoV-2 variants. The table came from immunoSEQ multiplex PCR; TCRdb's copy has only in-frame clones and leaves some out. This table holds about 94,000 clones, more than 70% found once. Material: peripheral blood, obtained after recovery from COVID-19. These receptors all stem from a human donor who had recovered from COVID-19.

The V and J genes are TRBV7-2 and TRBJ1-6, with D possibly matching TRBD1 (5 bases). Trimming left V 0 bases short and J 9 bases short, with 12 bases between. Germline CDR1 is SGHTA and CDR2 is FQGNSA. The CDR3 sequence is 15 residues long. The CDR3 DNA reads as TGTGCCAGCAGCTTAGCCGGCAGGGAGGGTTCACCCCTCCACTTT. It is translated as CASSLAGREGSPLHF.

The V call is TRBV18, the J call TRBJ1-1; D perhaps matches TRBD1 (5 bases). Trimming removed 2 bases from V and 6 bases from J, with 13 bases in between. Germline V CDR1 and CDR2: KGHSH, LQKENI. CDR3 size: 14 residues. As DNA, the CDR3 is TGTGCCAGCTCACCAGCTCTAGGGGTCCCTGAAGCTTTCTTT. This sequence encodes CASSPALGVPEAFF.

The chain recombines TRBV9 with TRBJ2-1, with TRBD1 as a possible D gene (6 bases). Germline V gene lookup returns CDR1 SGDLS and CDR2 YYNGEE. V was clipped by 3 bases and J by 9 bases, with 13 bases between them. The CDR3 has 13 amino acids. The CDR3 sequence is CASSGNRATEQFF. Here the CDR3 DNA reads TGTGCCAGCAGCGGAAACAGGGCTACTGAGCAGTTCTTC.